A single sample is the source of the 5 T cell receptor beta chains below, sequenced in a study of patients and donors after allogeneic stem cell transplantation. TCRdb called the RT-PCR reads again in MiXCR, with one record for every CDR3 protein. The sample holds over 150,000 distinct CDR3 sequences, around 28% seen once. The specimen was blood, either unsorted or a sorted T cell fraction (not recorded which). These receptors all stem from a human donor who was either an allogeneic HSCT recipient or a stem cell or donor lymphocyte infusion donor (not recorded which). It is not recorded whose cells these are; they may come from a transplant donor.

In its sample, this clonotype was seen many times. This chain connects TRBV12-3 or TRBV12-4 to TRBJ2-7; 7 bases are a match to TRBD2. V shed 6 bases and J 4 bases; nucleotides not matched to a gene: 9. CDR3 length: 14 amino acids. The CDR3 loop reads CASSRGLSGYEQYF. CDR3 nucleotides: TGTGCCAGCAGCCGGGGACTTAGCGGGTACGAGCAGTACTTC.

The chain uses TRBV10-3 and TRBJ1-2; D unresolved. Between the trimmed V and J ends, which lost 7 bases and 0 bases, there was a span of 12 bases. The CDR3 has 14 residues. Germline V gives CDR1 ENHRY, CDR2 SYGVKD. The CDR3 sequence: CAIKAAPANYGYTF. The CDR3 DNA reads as TGTGCCATCAAGGCGGCGCCAGCTAACTATGGCTACACCTTC.

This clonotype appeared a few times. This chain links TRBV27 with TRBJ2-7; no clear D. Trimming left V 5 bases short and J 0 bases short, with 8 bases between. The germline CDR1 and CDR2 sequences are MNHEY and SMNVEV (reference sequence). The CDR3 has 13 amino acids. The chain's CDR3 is CASSLRDSYEQYF. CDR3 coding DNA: TGTGCCAGCAGTCTAAGGGACTCCTACGAGCAGTACTTC.

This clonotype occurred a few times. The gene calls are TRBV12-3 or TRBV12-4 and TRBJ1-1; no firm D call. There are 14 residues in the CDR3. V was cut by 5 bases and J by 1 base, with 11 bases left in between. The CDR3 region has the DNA TGTGCCAGCAGTCCTCGAGCAGGGAACACTGAAGCTTTCTTT. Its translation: CASSPRAGNTEAFF.

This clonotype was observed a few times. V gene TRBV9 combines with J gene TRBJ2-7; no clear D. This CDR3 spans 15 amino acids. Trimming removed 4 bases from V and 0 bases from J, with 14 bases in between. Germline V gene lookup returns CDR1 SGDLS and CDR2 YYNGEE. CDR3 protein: CASSTYDSSSYEQYF. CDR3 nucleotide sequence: TGTGCCAGCAGCACCTACGACTCTAGCTCCTACGAGCAGTACTTC.